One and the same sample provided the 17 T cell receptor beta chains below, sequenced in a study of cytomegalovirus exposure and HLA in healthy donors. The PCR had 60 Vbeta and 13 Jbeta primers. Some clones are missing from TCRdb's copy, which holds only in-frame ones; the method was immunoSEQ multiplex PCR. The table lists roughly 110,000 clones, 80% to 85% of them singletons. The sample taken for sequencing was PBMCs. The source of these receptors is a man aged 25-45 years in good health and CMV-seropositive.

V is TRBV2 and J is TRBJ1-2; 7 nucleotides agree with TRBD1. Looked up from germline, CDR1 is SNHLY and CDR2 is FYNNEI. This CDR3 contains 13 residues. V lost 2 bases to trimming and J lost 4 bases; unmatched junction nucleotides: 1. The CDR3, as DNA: TGTGCCAGCAGTGAACGACAGGGCTATGGCTACACCTTC. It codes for CASSERQGYGYTF.

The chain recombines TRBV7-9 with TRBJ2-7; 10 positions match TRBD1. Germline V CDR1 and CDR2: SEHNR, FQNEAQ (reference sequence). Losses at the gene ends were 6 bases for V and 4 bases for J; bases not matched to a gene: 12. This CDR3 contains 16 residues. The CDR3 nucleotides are TGTGCCAGCAGTCCTAACCCGGGACAGGGGTTATACGAGCAGTACGTC. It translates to CASSPNPGQGLYEQYV.

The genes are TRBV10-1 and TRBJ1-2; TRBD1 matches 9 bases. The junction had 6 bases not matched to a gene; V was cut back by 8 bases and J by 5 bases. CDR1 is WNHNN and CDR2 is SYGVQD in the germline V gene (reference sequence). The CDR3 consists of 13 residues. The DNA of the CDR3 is TGCGCCAGCTCGGGACAGGGAATGTATGGCTACACCTTC. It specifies CASSGQGMYGYTF.

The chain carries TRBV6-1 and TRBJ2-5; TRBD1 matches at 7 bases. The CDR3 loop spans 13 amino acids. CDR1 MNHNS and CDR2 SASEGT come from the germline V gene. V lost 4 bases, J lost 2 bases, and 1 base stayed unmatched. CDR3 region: CASSARGQETQYF. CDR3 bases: TGTGCCAGCAGTGCCAGGGGGCAAGAGACCCAGTACTTC.

The CDR3 DNA reads TGTGCCATCAGTGAGCAGTCTTTAAGCTCTGGGGCCAACGTCCTGACTTTC. It codes for CAISEQSLSSGANVLTF. J is TRBJ2-6 and V is TRBV10-3, with D hard to call. V was clipped by 2 bases and J by 0 bases, with 11 bases between them. CDR1 ENHRY and CDR2 SYGVKD come from the germline V gene. The CDR3 length is 17 residues.

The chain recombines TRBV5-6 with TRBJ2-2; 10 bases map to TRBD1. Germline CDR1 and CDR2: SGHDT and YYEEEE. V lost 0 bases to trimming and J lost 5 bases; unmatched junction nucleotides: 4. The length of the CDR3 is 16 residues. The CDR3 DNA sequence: TGTGCCAGCAGCTTGGGGACAGGGGGACGGACCGGGGAGCTGTTTTTT. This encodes CASSLGTGGRTGELFF.

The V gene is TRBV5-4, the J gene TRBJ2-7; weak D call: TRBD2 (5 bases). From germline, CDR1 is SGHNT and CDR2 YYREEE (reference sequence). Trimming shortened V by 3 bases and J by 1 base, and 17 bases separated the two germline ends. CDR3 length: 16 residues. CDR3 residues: CASSYGLRTGSYEQYF. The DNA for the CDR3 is TGTGCCAGCAGCTATGGACTCCGGACTGGGTCCTACGAGCAGTACTTC.

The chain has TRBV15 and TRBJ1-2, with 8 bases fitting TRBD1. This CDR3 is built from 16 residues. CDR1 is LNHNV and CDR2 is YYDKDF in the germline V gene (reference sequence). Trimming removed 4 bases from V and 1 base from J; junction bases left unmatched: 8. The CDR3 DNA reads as TGTGCCACCAGCAAAACCCGGACAGGGATTAACTATGGCTACACCTTC. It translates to CATSKTRTGINYGYTF.

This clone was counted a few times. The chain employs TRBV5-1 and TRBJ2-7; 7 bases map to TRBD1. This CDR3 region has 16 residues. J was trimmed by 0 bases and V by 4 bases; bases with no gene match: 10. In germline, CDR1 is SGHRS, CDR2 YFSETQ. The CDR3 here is CASSTGPEGASYEQYF. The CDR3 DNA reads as TGCGCCAGCAGCACCGGTCCCGAGGGGGCCTCCTACGAGCAGTACTTC.

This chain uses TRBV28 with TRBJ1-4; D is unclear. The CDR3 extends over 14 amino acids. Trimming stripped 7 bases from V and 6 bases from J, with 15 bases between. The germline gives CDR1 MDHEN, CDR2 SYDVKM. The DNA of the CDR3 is TGTGCCAGCAACCCGTTGGGCGGGGATGAAAAACTGTTTTTT. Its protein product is CASNPLGGDEKLFF.

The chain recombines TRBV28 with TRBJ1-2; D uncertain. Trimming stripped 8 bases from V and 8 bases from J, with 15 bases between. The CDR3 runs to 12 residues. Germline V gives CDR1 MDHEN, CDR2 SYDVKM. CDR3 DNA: TGTGCCAGCCCGTCAGGACTAACGGGCTACACCTTC. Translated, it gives CASPSGLTGYTF.

The CDR3 reads CASSQGLVSYEQYF. DNA of the CDR3: TGTGCCAGCTCACAGGGGTTGGTGTCCTACGAGCAGTACTTC. V is TRBV18 and J is TRBJ2-7, with a tentative D call TRBD1 (5 bases). Germline CDR1 is KGHSH and CDR2 is LQKENI. The CDR3 is made up of 14 amino acids. Trimming removed 4 bases from V and 1 base from J, with 11 bases in between.

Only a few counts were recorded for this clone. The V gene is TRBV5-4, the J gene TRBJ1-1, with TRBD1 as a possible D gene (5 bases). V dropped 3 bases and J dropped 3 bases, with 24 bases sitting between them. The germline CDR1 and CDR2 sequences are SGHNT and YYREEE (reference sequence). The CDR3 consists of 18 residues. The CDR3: CASSSYLTGEVQDTEAFF. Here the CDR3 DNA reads TGTGCCAGCAGCTCCTACCTGACTGGGGAGGTACAGGACACTGAAGCTTTCTTT.

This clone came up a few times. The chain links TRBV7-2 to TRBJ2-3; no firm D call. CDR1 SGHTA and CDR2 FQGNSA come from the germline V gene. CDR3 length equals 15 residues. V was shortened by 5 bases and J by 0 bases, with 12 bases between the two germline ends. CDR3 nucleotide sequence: TGTGCCAGCAGCCGAACCGGAGTGAGCACAGATACGCAGTATTTT. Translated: CASSRTGVSTDTQYF.

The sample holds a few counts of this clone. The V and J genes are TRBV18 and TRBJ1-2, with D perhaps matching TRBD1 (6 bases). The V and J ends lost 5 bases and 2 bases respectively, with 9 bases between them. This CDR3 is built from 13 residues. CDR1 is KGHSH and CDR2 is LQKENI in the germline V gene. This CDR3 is CASSIDRNYGYTF. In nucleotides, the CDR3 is TGTGCCAGCTCAATCGACAGGAACTATGGCTACACCTTC.

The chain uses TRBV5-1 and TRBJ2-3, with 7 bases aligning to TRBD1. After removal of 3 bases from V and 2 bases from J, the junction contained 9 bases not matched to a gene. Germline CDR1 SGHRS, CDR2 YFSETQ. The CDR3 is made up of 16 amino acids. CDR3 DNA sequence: TGCGCCAGCAGCTCTCGACAGGGCCGGGTCACAGATACGCAGTATTTT. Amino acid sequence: CASSSRQGRVTDTQYF.

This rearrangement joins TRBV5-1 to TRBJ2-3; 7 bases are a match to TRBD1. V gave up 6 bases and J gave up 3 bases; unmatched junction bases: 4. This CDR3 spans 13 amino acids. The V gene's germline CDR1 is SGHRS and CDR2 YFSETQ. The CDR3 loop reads CASKTQGTDTQYF. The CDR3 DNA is TGCGCCAGCAAAACACAGGGGACAGATACGCAGTATTTT.